These 8 T cell receptor beta chains originate from one sample sequenced in a study of human T cells and chemical hapten exposure. Time point of the sample: pre-sensitization, week 0. Specified treatment: therapeutic diphenylcyclopropenone sensitization with weekly scalp DPC. TCRdb redid the calling of the RACE reads with MiXCR, one entry per CDR3 protein. Of tens of thousands of distinct CDR3 sequences listed, around 10% were seen once; the top ten hold roughly 3.5%. Sequencing was performed on whole blood, taken in connection with sensitization to the hapten diphenylcyclopropenone (DPC). The receptors stem from a woman aged 40 to 49 with alopecia areata. Some clones in this sample may be carry-over from other donors' samples.

V usage is TRBV3-1 and J usage is TRBJ1-1; no clear D. The length of the CDR3 is 12 residues. Germline V gene sequence: CDR1 LGHDT, CDR2 YNNKEL (reference sequence). V was pared by 0 bases and J by 11 bases, with 10 bases between. CDR3 sequence reads: CASSQETARAFF. The CDR3 coding sequence is TGTGCCAGCAGCCAAGAGACGGCTCGGGCTTTCTTT.

The table lists this clonotype with many counts. The chain uses TRBV12-3 or TRBV12-4 and TRBJ1-1; TRBD1 aligns across 7 bases. The CDR3 runs 15 residues. The V segment lost 4 bases and the J segment 0 bases; nucleotides outside the gene matches: 5. DNA of the CDR3: TGTGCCAGCAGTTGGGGACAGAGGGTGAACACTGAAGCTTTCTTT. Protein sequence: CASSWGQRVNTEAFF.

The chain recombines TRBV5-1 with TRBJ2-3; perhaps TRBD2 as D (6 bases). Deletions cut 3 bases from V and 6 bases from J, with 11 bases between. This CDR3 has 13 residues. CDR1 is SGHRS and CDR2 is YFSETQ in the germline V gene. CDR3 loop: CASSWGTSDTQYF. The CDR3 bases are TGCGCCAGCAGCTGGGGGACTTCTGATACGCAGTATTTT.

This clonotype was detected ten times or more. The chain employs TRBV7-2 and TRBJ2-3; possibly TRBD2 for D (6 bases). The CDR3 totals 14 residues. CDR1 and CDR2 (germline): SGHTA, FQGNSA. With 5 bases removed from V and 3 bases from J, the gap between germline ends came to 12 bases. CDR3 DNA: TGTGCCAGCAGCACAACGACTAGTACAGATACGCAGTATTTT. It encodes CASSTTTSTDTQYF.

There are many counts of this clonotype. The chain combines TRBV9 with TRBJ2-7; D remains ambiguous. The germline gives CDR1 SGDLS, CDR2 YYNGEE. The CDR3 loop spans 16 amino acids. V lost 0 bases and J 3 bases, leaving 16 bases between the germline ends. The CDR3 loop reads CASSVAPETPIYEQYF. CDR3 DNA: TGTGCCAGCAGCGTAGCTCCCGAGACCCCGATCTACGAGCAGTACTTC.

Many counts were recorded for this clonotype. J is TRBJ2-3 and V is TRBV2; weak D call: TRBD1 (5 bases). Germline values: CDR1 SNHLY, CDR2 FYNNEI. Trimming shortened V by 4 bases and J by 2 bases, and 13 bases separated the two germline ends. This CDR3 comprises 15 residues. The CDR3 is CASSGAGFITDTQYF. The CDR3 coding sequence is TGTGCCAGCAGTGGGGCAGGGTTTATCACAGATACGCAGTATTTT.

This sequence joins TRBV5-1 and TRBJ2-3, with TRBD1 identical over 9 bases. This CDR3 has 15 amino acids. Germline assignment: CDR1 SGHRS and CDR2 YFSETQ. Losses at the gene ends were 5 bases for V and 0 bases for J; bases not matched to a gene: 4. CDR3 in DNA: TGCGCCAGCAGGTCCGGGACAGGGAGCACAGATACGCAGTATTTT. Its translation: CASRSGTGSTDTQYF.

This clonotype was picked up many times. V usage is TRBV12-3 or TRBV12-4 and J usage is TRBJ2-2, with 8 bases fitting TRBD1. This CDR3 has 13 amino acids. V lost 8 bases, J lost 1 base, and 0 bases stayed unmatched. The CDR3 reads CASGTGNTGELFF. In DNA form, the CDR3 reads TGTGCCAGCGGGACAGGGAACACCGGGGAGCTGTTTTTT.